The 18 T cell receptor beta chains given below trace back to one sample, sequenced in a study of blood T cell repertoires in COVID-19. Data came from immunoSEQ multiplex PCR; TCRdb stores just in-frame clones and leaves some out. The table records under 45,000 clones, around 90% of them present only once. Sequencing used peripheral blood. The receptors originated from a human donor in a cohort sampled during active COVID-19.

The rearrangement links TRBV27 to TRBJ2-7, with D perhaps TRBD1 (6 bases). The germline gives CDR1 MNHEY, CDR2 SMNVEV (reference sequence). Trimming shortened V by 2 bases and J by 4 bases, and 12 bases separated the two germline ends. CDR3 size: 14 residues. The chain's CDR3 is CASSLGYRDYEQYF. The CDR3 coding sequence is TGTGCCAGCAGTTTAGGGTACAGGGATTACGAGCAGTACTTC.

This clone was seen once. Here the CDR3 reads CASSDQTGSGTEAFF. CDR3 bases: TGTGCCAGCAGTGATCAGACAGGCTCGGGCACTGAAGCTTTCTTT. V is TRBV2 and J is TRBJ1-1; possible D gene TRBD1, 6 bases. Per the germline V gene, CDR1 is SNHLY and CDR2 is FYNNEI. This CDR3 comprises 15 residues. The V gene lost 3 bases and the J gene lost 4 bases, with 15 bases spanning the gap.

V usage is TRBV4-3 and J usage is TRBJ2-7, with TRBD1 identical over 7 bases. The CDR3 length is 15 residues. Looked up from germline, CDR1 is LGHNA and CDR2 is YSLEER. With V trimmed by 1 base and J by 3 bases, 6 bases remained unmatched. The CDR3 nucleotides are TGCGCCAGCAGCCAAGCGCCGACAGGGAACTACGAGCAGTACTTC. Translation: CASSQAPTGNYEQYF.

The chain recombines TRBV5-1 with TRBJ2-7; 9 nucleotides line up with TRBD2. Trimming removed 0 bases from V and 3 bases from J; junction bases left unmatched: 4. The CDR3 is made up of 15 amino acids. The germline V gene encodes CDR1 SGHRS and CDR2 YFSETQ. CDR3 residues: CASSLAAGGIYEQYF. For the CDR3, the DNA is TGCGCCAGCAGCTTGGCGGCGGGGGGGATCTACGAGCAGTACTTC.

V and J are TRBV3-1 (or the pseudogene TRBV3-2) and TRBJ1-4; 10 bases line up with TRBD1. CDR1 is LGHDT and CDR2 is YNNKEL in the germline V gene (reference sequence). V lost 0 bases, J lost 0 bases, and 13 bases stayed unmatched. The CDR3 runs 21 residues. DNA of the CDR3: TGTGCCAGCAGCCAAGAAGCGCCGGGACAGGGGAATCCCTCAACTAATGAAAAACTGTTTTTT. This codes for CASSQEAPGQGNPSTNEKLFF.

The V call is TRBV7-2, the J call TRBJ2-7, with 9 positions matching TRBD1. Germline CDR1 is SGHTA and CDR2 is FQGNSA. The CDR3 spans 14 residues. The V gene end was trimmed by 3 bases and the J gene end by 3 bases; junction bases not matched to a gene: 3. The CDR3 protein is CASSFPGQGYEQYF. The CDR3 DNA is TGTGCCAGCAGCTTCCCGGGACAGGGCTACGAGCAGTACTTC.

This clone was observed a few times. This chain links TRBV11-2 with TRBJ1-1; 7 bases are shared with TRBD1. The ends lost 6 bases at V and 3 bases at J; junction bases unmatched: 19. The CDR3 is made up of 18 amino acids. Germline lookup yields CDR1 SGHAT and CDR2 FQNNGV. DNA for the CDR3: TGTGCCAGCAGACAAATTAGGAAACAGGGGCCGGGGGACACTGAAGCTTTCTTT. It yields the protein CASRQIRKQGPGDTEAFF.

This clone was seen once. The J gene is TRBJ2-7, the V gene TRBV6-5; 7 bases match TRBD1. J gave up 4 bases and V 0 bases, and 9 bases lay outside the gene matches. The V gene's germline CDR1 is MNHEY and CDR2 SVGAGI. The CDR3 runs 16 residues. The CDR3 nucleotides are TGTGCCAGCAGTTACTCGTTAACAGGGGATAGGTACGAGCAGTACTTC. Encoded protein: CASSYSLTGDRYEQYF.

V gene TRBV18 combines with J gene TRBJ1-2; possibly TRBD1 for D (5 bases). The germline V and J ends were trimmed by 3 bases and 3 bases, with 11 bases remaining between them. Germline assignment: CDR1 KGHSH and CDR2 LQKENI. The CDR3 length is 14 residues. The CDR3 DNA reads TGTGCCAGCTCACCGCAGGGCTCACACTATGGCTACACCTTC. Translated: CASSPQGSHYGYTF. The full variable domain, its missing parts supplied by reference TRBV18 and TRBJ1-2, is NAGVMQNPRHLVRRRGQEARLRCSPMKGHSHVYWYRQLPEEGLKFMVYLQKENIIDESGMPKERFSAEFPKEGPSILRIQQVVRGDSAAYFCASSPQGSHYGYTFGSGTRLTVV.

This clone was seen more than once but under ten times. The chain links TRBV7-2 to TRBJ1-5; D remains unclear. Germline assignment: CDR1 SGHTA and CDR2 FQGNSA. The CDR3 is made up of 17 amino acids. V was trimmed by 1 base and J by 2 bases, leaving 15 bases between them. CDR3 DNA: TGTGCCAGCAGCTTAGGGTTCGCGGAGTCAGGCAATCAGCCCCAGCATTTT. Its translation: CASSLGFAESGNQPQHF. The entire variable domain, with the rest obtained from reference TRBV7-2 and TRBJ1-5, is as follows: GAGVSQSPSNKVTEKGKDVELRCDPISGHTALYWYRQSLGQGLEFLIYFQGNSAPDKSGLPSDRFSAERTGGSVSTLTIQRTQQEDSAVYLCASSLGFAESGNQPQHFGDGTRLSIL.

The chain combines TRBV7-8 with TRBJ2-7; no definite D call. This CDR3 region has 13 residues. Trimming pared 7 bases from V and 6 bases from J, leaving 16 bases between. CDR1 SGHVS and CDR2 FQNEAQ come from the germline V gene. The CDR3 sequence is CASTSPPSREQYF. The CDR3 DNA reads as TGTGCCAGCACTTCCCCCCCCTCTCGCGAGCAGTACTTC.

The rearrangement joins TRBV6-5 to TRBJ1-2; possibly TRBD1 for D (5 bases). In germline, CDR1 is MNHEY, CDR2 SVGAGI. The CDR3 extends over 15 amino acids. Trimming pared 0 bases from V and 6 bases from J, leaving 14 bases between. The CDR3 region is CASSYSIGGTNGYTF. DNA for the CDR3: TGTGCCAGCAGTTACTCGATCGGAGGGACTAATGGCTACACCTTC.

The gene calls are TRBV11-2 and TRBJ2-7; D might be TRBD1 (6 bases). The germline gives CDR1 SGHAT, CDR2 FQNNGV. The CDR3 runs 14 residues. V lost 5 bases, J lost 6 bases, and 17 bases lay in between. CDR3 loop: CASSPYVQGIEQYF. CDR3 coding DNA: TGTGCCAGCAGCCCGTACGTACAGGGAATCGAGCAGTACTTC.

The CDR3 loop reads CASSVSQGAGYTF. CDR3 coding DNA: TGTGCCAGCAGTGTATCTCAGGGGGCTGGCTACACCTTC. The gene calls are TRBV6-4 and TRBJ1-2, with 8 bases that match TRBD1. This CDR3 is 13 amino acids long. With 4 bases clipped from V and 7 bases from J, the junction kept 5 bases outside the gene matches. The V gene's germline CDR1 is MRHNA and CDR2 SNTAGT.

The chain uses TRBV27 and TRBJ2-7; 11 positions agree with TRBD2. V lost 3 bases and J lost 0; bases outside the gene matches: 1. CDR1 and CDR2 (germline): MNHEY, SMNVEV (reference sequence). The CDR3 is 15 amino acids. The CDR3: CASSFSGGDSYEQYF. DNA of the CDR3: TGTGCCAGCAGTTTTAGCGGGGGGGACTCCTACGAGCAGTACTTC.

The chain recombines TRBV19 with TRBJ2-6; 7 nucleotides align to TRBD1. The J segment lost 0 bases and the V segment lost 4 bases, leaving 6 bases of the junction unmatched. This CDR3 has 17 amino acids. CDR1 is LNHDA, CDR2 SQIVND, per germline (reference sequence). The CDR3 DNA is TGTGCCAGTAGTACAAGGACAGGCATCTCTGGGGCCAACGTCCTGACTTTC. Protein: CASSTRTGISGANVLTF.

The chain links TRBV6-5 to TRBJ2-7; TRBD2 agrees at 8 bases. The CDR3 sequence is 13 residues long. Germline lookup yields CDR1 MNHEY and CDR2 SVGAGI. V shed 3 bases, J shed 6 bases, and the junction held 4 bases outside the gene matches. The CDR3 DNA reads TGTGCCAGCAGTTATGTGCGGGGGGCCGAGCAGTACTTC. Residues: CASSYVRGAEQYF.

V gene TRBV5-1 combines with J gene TRBJ2-7; a weak D match, TRBD2 (8 bases). The CDR3 is 16 amino acids. Germline V lookup: CDR1 SGHRS, CDR2 YFSETQ. V dropped 0 bases and J dropped 2 bases, with 15 bases sitting between them. The DNA of the CDR3 is TGCGCCAGCAGCTTGGGAGAGCGGGGGACAGCCTACGAGCAGTACTTC. This gives the protein CASSLGERGTAYEQYF.